Described below is a single TCR beta chain sequence and its context. The antigen remains unidentified. The entry originates in a study of Ad26.COV2.S vaccination and SARS-CoV-2 variants. The wider study: Donor was assigned to the Ad26.COV2.S arm of trial COV1001. Once or twice, 56 days apart, Ad26.COV2.S was delivered intramuscularly. Study outcomes and limitations: Placebo recipients and vaccine recipients were similar in non-spike TCR breadth. Greater spike-specific TCR breadth was seen in vaccine recipients than in placebo recipients.

The data were produced by immunoSEQ multiplex PCR, yet TCRdb's version contains in-frame clones alone and is incomplete. The table has about 350,000 clones, 88% seen once; the top ten hold 6.4%. Sample treatment: 15 to 20 received Ad26.COV2.S at low or high dose, single or two shots; a few received placebo; per-sample allocation not given. Each sample was drawn 63 days after the first injection (of vaccine or placebo). V lost 7 bases, J lost 4 bases, and 7 bases stayed unmatched. The CDR3 sequence is 14 residues long. Germline loops: CDR1 SNHLY, CDR2 FYNNEI. The sample was peripheral blood, taken in a trial of Ad26.COV2.S vaccine versus placebo. The rearrangement joins TRBV2 to TRBJ2-1; the match to TRBD1 covers 7 bases. The TCR comes from a person between 18 and 59 years old who received the Ad26.COV2.S COVID-19 vaccine or a placebo. The CDR3 protein is CASNRQGAYNEQFF. The CDR3 DNA is TGTGCCAGCAATAGACAGGGCGCATACAATGAGCAGTTCTTC.